Below, 9 T cell receptor beta chains from the same sample are listed, as sequenced in a study of cytomegalovirus exposure and HLA in healthy donors (dated 2017 in TCRdb). The receptor library was made with the immunoSEQ multiplex PCR assay. Drawn from immuneACCESS, this table holds only the in-frame rearrangements with V and J called that TCRdb kept. Clones are partly lost; checked studies trace under half to an unresolved V gene and leave the rest unexplained. The sample data list 220,000 or so clones, and over 65% of these were observed just once. The top ten clones comprise 4.5% to 6% of the sample. Sequencing input: PBMCs. The receptors here all came from a woman aged 18-35 years in good health and CMV-seronegative.

This clone is a singleton in its sample. V usage is TRBV28 and J usage is TRBJ2-2; D possibly matches TRBD1 or TRBD2 (5 bases each). V was trimmed by 6 bases and J by 1 base, leaving 12 bases between them. The CDR3 has 15 amino acids. Germline CDR1 and CDR2: MDHEN and SYDVKM. The DNA of the CDR3 is TGTGCCAGCAGGCGGCATGGGGGGAACACCGGGGAGCTGTTTTTT. Translated: CASRRHGGNTGELFF.

This rearrangement joins TRBV6-5 to TRBJ2-3, with 7 bases matching TRBD2. Trimming at V came to 2 bases and at J to 2 bases, leaving 4 bases not matched to a gene. The CDR3 length is 15 residues. Germline-derived CDR1 and CDR2 are MNHEY and SVGAGI. CDR3 protein: CASSYGTSATDTQYF. CDR3 DNA: TGTGCCAGCAGTTACGGAACTAGCGCCACAGATACGCAGTATTTT.

This chain joins TRBV12-1 and TRBJ2-5; TRBD2 is the table's D call, not checked against the DNA. TRBV12-1 is reported as a pseudogene. This CDR3 is built from 16 residues. The CDR3 bases are TGTGCCAGCAGCCCTCCGGGACTAGCGGTTAAAGAGACCCAGTACTTC. Translated: CASSPPGLAVKETQYF.

The chain uses TRBV5-1 and TRBJ2-1, with D maybe TRBD2 (6 bases). CDR1 and CDR2 from the germline V gene are SGHRS and YFSETQ. Trimming left V 0 bases short and J 0 bases short, with 10 bases between. The CDR3 covers 16 residues. The CDR3 is CASSLVGGVSYNEQFF. CDR3 sequence (DNA): TGCGCCAGCAGCTTGGTGGGAGGAGTCTCCTACAATGAGCAGTTCTTC.

The rearrangement joins TRBV6-5 to TRBJ1-1; the D is unclear. Trimming stripped 5 bases from V and 6 bases from J, with 13 bases between. CDR1 MNHEY and CDR2 SVGAGI come from the germline V gene. The CDR3 is 13 residues long. CDR3: CASSAGRAAEAFF. CDR3 coding DNA: TGTGCCAGCAGTGCGGGTCGGGCCGCTGAAGCTTTCTTT.

This clone was seen once. V usage is TRBV27 and J usage is TRBJ1-5; tentative D call: TRBD1 (5 bases). The CDR3 is made up of 17 amino acids. Per the germline V gene, CDR1 is MNHEY and CDR2 is SMNVEV (reference sequence). V gave up 5 bases and J gave up 0 bases, with 17 bases separating them. CDR3 in DNA: TGTGCCAGCAGTAGCTCGGGACCCTACTATAGCAATCAGCCCCAGCATTTT. This sequence encodes CASSSSGPYYSNQPQHF.

The chain links TRBV4-1 to TRBJ2-7; 11 nucleotides agree with TRBD2. Per germline, CDR1 MGHRA and CDR2 YSYEKL. With 2 bases clipped from V and 6 bases from J, the junction kept 6 bases outside the gene matches. The CDR3 runs to 15 residues. The CDR3 DNA reads TGCGCCAGCAGCCAAAAGATAGCGGGGGGGCTCGAGCAGTACTTC. The encoded protein is CASSQKIAGGLEQYF.

The chain employs TRBV30 and TRBJ2-7, with a tentative D call TRBD1 (5 bases). Germline-derived CDR1 and CDR2 are GTSNPN and SVGIG (reference sequence). V lost 0 bases and J 1 base, leaving 7 bases between the germline ends. The CDR3 is 13 residues long. CDR3 sequence: CAWSVGVSYEQYF. As DNA, the CDR3 is TGTGCCTGGAGTGTAGGGGTTTCCTACGAGCAGTACTTC.

This chain uses TRBV6-1 with TRBJ2-3; no clear D. Germline values: CDR1 MNHNS, CDR2 SASEGT. The CDR3 consists of 13 residues. Trimming left V 6 bases short and J 4 bases short, with 11 bases between. CDR3 bases: TGTGCCAGCAGGGGCCCGCCCGCAGATACGCAGTATTTT. This sequence encodes CASRGPPADTQYF.